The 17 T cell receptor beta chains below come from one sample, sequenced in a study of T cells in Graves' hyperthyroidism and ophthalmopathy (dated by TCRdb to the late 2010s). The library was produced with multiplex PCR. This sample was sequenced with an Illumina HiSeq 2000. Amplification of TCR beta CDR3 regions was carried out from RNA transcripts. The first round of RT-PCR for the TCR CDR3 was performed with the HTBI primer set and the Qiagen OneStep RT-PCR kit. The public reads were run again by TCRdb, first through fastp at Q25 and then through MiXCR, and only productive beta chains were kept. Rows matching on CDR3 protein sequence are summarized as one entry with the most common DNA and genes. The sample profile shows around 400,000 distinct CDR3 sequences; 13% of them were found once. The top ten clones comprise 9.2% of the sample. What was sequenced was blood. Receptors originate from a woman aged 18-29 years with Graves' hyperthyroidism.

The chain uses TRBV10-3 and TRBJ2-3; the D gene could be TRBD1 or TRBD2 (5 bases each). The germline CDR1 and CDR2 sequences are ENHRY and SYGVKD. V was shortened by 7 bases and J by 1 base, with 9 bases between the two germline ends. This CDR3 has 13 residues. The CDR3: CAITGTGTDTQYF. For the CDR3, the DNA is TGTGCCATCACCGGGACGGGCACAGATACGCAGTATTTT.

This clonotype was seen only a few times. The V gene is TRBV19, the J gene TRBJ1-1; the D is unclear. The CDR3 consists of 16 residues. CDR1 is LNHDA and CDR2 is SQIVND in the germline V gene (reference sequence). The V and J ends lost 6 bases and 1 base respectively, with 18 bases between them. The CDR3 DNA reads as TGTGCCAGTAGCCTAAGAAGCATAGGGCGGAACACTGAAGCTTTCTTT. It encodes CASSLRSIGRNTEAFF. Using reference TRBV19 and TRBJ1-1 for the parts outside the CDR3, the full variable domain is DGGITQSPKYLFRKEGQNVTLSCEQNLNHDAMYWYRQDPGQGLRLIYYSQIVNDFQKGDIAEGYSVSREKKESFPLTVTSAQKNPTAFYLCASSLRSIGRNTEAFFGQGTRLTVV.

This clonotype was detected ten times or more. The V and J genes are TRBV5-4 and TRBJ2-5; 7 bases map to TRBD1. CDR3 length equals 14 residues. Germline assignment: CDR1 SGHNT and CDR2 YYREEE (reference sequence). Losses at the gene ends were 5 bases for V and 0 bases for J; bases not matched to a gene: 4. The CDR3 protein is CASRTGTDQETQYF. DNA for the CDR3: TGTGCCAGCAGGACCGGGACAGACCAAGAGACCCAGTACTTC. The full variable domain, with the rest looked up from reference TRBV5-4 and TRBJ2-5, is ETGVTQSPTHLIKTRGQQVTLRCSSQSGHNTVSWYQQALGQGPQFIFQYYREEENGRGNFPPRFSGLQFPNYSSELNVNALELDDSALYLCASRTGTDQETQYFGPGTRLLVL.

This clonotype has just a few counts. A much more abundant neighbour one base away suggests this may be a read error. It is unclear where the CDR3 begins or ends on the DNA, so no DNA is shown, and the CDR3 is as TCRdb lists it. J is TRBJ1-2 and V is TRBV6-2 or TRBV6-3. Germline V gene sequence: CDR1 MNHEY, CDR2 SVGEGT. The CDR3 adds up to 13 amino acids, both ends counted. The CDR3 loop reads CATQTDSYYGCTF.

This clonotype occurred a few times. CDR3: CASSVGDGSEKLFF. The CDR3 DNA follows: TGTGCCAGCAGCGTGGGGGATGGGAGTGAAAAACTGTTTTTT. The rearrangement uses TRBV9 and TRBJ1-4, with D possibly TRBD1 on 5 matching bases. Germline lookup yields CDR1 SGDLS and CDR2 YYNGEE. This CDR3 is 14 amino acids long. V was cut by 2 bases and J by 7 bases, with 12 bases left in between.

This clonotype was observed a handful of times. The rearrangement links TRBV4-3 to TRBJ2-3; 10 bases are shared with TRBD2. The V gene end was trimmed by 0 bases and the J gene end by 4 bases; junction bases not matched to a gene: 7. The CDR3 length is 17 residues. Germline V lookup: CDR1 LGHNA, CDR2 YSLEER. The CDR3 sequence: CASSQEPSGSLPDTQYF. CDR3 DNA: TGCGCCAGCAGCCAAGAGCCTAGCGGGAGCTTACCAGATACGCAGTATTTT.

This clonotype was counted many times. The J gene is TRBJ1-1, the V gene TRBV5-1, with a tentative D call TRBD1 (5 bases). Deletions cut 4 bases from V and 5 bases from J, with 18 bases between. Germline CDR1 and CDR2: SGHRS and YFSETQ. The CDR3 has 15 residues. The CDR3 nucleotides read TGCGCCAGCAGCGGAGACGGGACTCCCGAAACTGAAGCTTTCTTT. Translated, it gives CASSGDGTPETEAFF.

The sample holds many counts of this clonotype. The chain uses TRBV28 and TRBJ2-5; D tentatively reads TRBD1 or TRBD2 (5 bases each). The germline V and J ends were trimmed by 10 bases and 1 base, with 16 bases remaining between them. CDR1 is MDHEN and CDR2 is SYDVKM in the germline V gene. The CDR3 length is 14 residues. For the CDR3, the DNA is TGTGCCACCAACTCCGGGGCGGTCCAAGAGACCCAGTACTTC. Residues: CATNSGAVQETQYF.

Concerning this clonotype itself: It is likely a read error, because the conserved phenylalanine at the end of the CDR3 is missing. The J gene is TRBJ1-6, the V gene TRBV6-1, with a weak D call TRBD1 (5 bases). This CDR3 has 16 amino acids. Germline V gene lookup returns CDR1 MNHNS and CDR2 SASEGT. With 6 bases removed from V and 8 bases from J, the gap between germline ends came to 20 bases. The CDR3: CASRRDSAPGDSPLHL. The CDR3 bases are TGTGCCAGCAGGCGGGACTCCGCCCCGGGGGATTCACCCCTCCACCTT.

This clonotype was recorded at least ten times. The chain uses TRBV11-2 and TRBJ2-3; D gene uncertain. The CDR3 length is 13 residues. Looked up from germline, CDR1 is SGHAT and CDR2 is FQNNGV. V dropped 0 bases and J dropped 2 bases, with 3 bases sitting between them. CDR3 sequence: CASSLEFTDTQYF. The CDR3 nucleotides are TGTGCCAGCAGCTTAGAGTTCACAGATACGCAGTATTTT.

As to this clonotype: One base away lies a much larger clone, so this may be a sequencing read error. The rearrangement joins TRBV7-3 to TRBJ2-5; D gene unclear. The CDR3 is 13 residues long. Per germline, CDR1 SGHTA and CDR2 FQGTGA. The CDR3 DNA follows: TGTGCCAGCAGCCAATCGTACCAAGAGGCCCAGTACTTC. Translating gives CASSQSYQEAQYF.

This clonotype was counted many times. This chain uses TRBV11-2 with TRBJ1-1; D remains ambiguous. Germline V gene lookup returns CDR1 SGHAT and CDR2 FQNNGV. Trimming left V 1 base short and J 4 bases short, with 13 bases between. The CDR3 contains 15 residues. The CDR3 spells CASSLGLGFGTEAFF. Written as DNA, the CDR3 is TGTGCCAGCAGCTTAGGGCTGGGATTCGGCACTGAAGCTTTCTTT. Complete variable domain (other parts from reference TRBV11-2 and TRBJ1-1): EAGVAQSPRYKIIEKRQSVAFWCNPISGHATLYWYQQILGQGPKLLIQFQNNGVVDDSQLPKDRFSAERLKGVDSTLKIQPAKLEDSAVYLCASSLGLGFGTEAFFGQGTRLTVV.

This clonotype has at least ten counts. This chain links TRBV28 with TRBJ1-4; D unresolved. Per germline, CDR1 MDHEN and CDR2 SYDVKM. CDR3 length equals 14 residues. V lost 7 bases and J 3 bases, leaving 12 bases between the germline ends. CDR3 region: CASTVIAANEKLFF. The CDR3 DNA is TGTGCCAGCACAGTGATCGCGGCTAATGAAAAACTGTTTTTT.

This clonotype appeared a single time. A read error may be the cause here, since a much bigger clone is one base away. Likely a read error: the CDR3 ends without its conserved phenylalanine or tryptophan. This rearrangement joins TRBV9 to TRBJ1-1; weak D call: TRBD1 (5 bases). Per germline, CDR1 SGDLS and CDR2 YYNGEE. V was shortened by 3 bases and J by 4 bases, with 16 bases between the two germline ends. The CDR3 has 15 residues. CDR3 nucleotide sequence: TGTGCCAGCAGCGAACGGGGGAATCTACGCACTGAAGCTTTCTCT. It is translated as CASSERGNLRTEAFS.

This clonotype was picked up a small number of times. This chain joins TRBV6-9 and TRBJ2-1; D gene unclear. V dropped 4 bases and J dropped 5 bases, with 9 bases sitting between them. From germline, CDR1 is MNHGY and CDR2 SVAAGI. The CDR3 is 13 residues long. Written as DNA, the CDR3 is TGTGCCAGCAGTTTATCGACTCACAATGAGCAGTTCTTC. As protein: CASSLSTHNEQFF.

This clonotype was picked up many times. The CDR3 is CASSPPGDYGYTF. CDR3 sequence (DNA): TGTGCCAGCTCACCACCGGGTGACTATGGCTACACCTTC. The V gene is TRBV18, the J gene TRBJ1-2; D is undetermined. This CDR3 has 13 amino acids. Germline loops: CDR1 KGHSH, CDR2 LQKENI. The V gene lost 0 bases and the J gene lost 3 bases, with 5 bases spanning the gap.

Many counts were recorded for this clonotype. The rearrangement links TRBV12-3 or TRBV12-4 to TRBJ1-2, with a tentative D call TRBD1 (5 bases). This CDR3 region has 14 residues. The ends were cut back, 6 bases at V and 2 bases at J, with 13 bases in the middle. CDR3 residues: CASRGLTANYGYTF. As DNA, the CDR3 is TGTGCCAGCAGGGGGCTGACAGCGAACTATGGCTACACCTTC.